A selection of T cell receptor beta chains follows, all from one sample in a study of cytomegalovirus exposure and HLA in healthy donors. Sequencing used immunoSEQ multiplex PCR; TCRdb keeps in-frame clones, though not all of them. This repertoire includes about 58,000 clones. The sequenced sample was PBMCs. These receptors all come from a woman under 30 in good health and CMV-seronegative. Both conserved end residues are part of each CDR3. D genes are given only for firm matches.

d_call j_call v_call cdr3_nt cdr3_aa
NA TRBJ2-7 TRBV19 TGTGCCAGTAAAGAAACGGCAGGGAACTCCTACGAGCAGTACTTC CASKETAGNSYEQYF
TRBD2 TRBJ2-3 TRBV28 TGTGCCAGCAGTTCGGGACTAGCGAAGACAGATACGCAGTATTTT CASSSGLAKTDTQYF
NA TRBJ1-4 TRBV11-3 TGTGCCAGCAGCTTACACCAACTAACGAGTGAAAAACTGTTTTTT CASSLHQLTSEKLFF
NA TRBJ2-1 TRBV11-3 TGTGCCAGCAGCAACCATGGCTCCGACAATGAGCAGTTCTTC CASSNHGSDNEQFF
TRBD1 TRBJ2-2 TRBV19 TGTGCCACCGGACAGGGGCTAAACACCGGGGAGCTGTTTTTT CATGQGLNTGELFF
NA TRBJ2-1 TRBV10-2 TGCGCCAGCAGTGAGACCCCGAGCTCCTACAATGAGCAGTTCTTC CASSETPSSYNEQFF
NA TRBJ1-1 TRBV29-1 TGCAGCGGAGTAGGGGGTGAATCAAACACTGAAGCTTTCTTT CSGVGGESNTEAFF
NA TRBJ1-6 TRBV7-9 TGTGCCAGCAGCCCCGGGTCTAGCTCACCCCTCCACTTT CASSPGSSSPLHF
NA TRBJ2-4 TRBV4-2 TGTGCCAGCAGCCATGATAACAGCATTCAGTACTTC CASSHDNSIQYF
TRBD1 TRBJ1-6 TRBV2 TGTGCCAGCAGTGAAGCAGGGGGCCCAGGGTTGAATTCACCCCTCCACTTT CASSEAGGPGLNSPLHF
NA TRBJ2-2 TRBV5-1 TGCGCCAGCAGCTACGCGACAGGGAACACCGGGGAGCTGTTTTTT CASSYATGNTGELFF
NA TRBJ1-1 TRBV2 TGTGCCAGCCTACCCCGCCGGGGGGTAAAGACTGAAGCTTTCTTT CASLPRRGVKTEAFF
TRBD2 TRBJ2-1 TRBV29-1 TGCAGCGTTGCGACCGGGACTACTAGGAATGAGCAGTTCTTC CSVATGTTRNEQFF
NA TRBJ2-1 TRBV7-8 TGTGCCAGCAGCCCACCCCCGACTAGTTCCTACAATGAGCAGTTCTTC CASSPPPTSSYNEQFF
NA TRBJ2-5 TRBV6-1 TGTGCCAGCAGTGAAGCCAGGGTGATGGAGACCCAGTACTTC CASSEARVMETQYF
TRBD1 TRBJ1-4 TRBV11-2 TGTGCCAGCAGCCCACCAGGGGGCAGAAGGTGGGAAAAACTGTTTTTT CASSPPGGRRWEKLFF
NA TRBJ2-2 TRBV6-6 TGTGCCAGCAGACCACAAACCACCGGGGAGCTGTTTTTT CASRPQTTGELFF